This is a list of T cell receptor beta chains from one sample in a study of human T cells and chemical hapten exposure. TCRdb re-analysed the RACE reads in MiXCR, keeping a single row per CDR3 protein. This table has roughly 34,000 distinct CDR3 sequences, about a tenth appearing once. Here the sequenced sample was whole blood, taken in connection with sensitization to the hapten diphenylcyclopropenone (DPC). The source is a middle-aged man with alopecia areata. Some clones in this sample may be carry-over from other donors' samples. Both conserved end residues are part of each CDR3. D genes are given only for firm matches. Some rows mark clone size as missing; the rest say once, few, many or name a class of expanded clone.

d_call,clone_size,j_call,v_call,cdr3_nt,cdr3_aa
NA,many,TRBJ2-3,TRBV7-2,TGTGCCAGCAGCCGACCGGCCACAGATACGCAGTATTTT,CASSRPATDTQYF
NA,many,TRBJ2-2,TRBV6-4,TGTGCCAGCAGTGACCGGGACAACACCGGGGAGCTGTTTTTT,CASSDRDNTGELFF
NA,NA,TRBJ2-6,TRBV11-1,TGTGCCAGCAGCTTAGCGCGGGCGGGCCGGTCTGGGGCCAACGTCCTGACTTTC,CASSLARAGRSGANVLTF
NA,NA,TRBJ2-1,TRBV5-8,TGTGCCAGCAGCTTGCCCCCTAGTGAGCAGTTCTTC,CASSLPPSEQFF
NA,NA,TRBJ1-5,TRBV20-1,TGCAGTGCGACCCTGGGGCCCAATCAGCCCCAGCATTTT,CSATLGPNQPQHF
NA,few,TRBJ1-2,TRBV29-1,TGCAGCGTTGAAGCCCGGCTATCCTATGGCTACACCTTC,CSVEARLSYGYTF
TRBD2,NA,TRBJ2-3,TRBV7-2,TGTGCCAGCACCCATAGCGGGAGTGGGTATACGCAGTATTTT,CASTHSGSGYTQYF
NA,NA,TRBJ2-7,TRBV5-1,TGCGCCAGCAGCCCCGGTTACAGATACTACGAGCAGTACTTC,CASSPGYRYYEQYF
NA,NA,TRBJ1-4,TRBV4-1,TGCGCCAGCAGCCATCCTAAGGGGTCAAGTAATGAAAAACTGTTTTTT,CASSHPKGSSNEKLFF
NA,many,TRBJ2-7,TRBV27,TGTGCCAGCAGTTTAGGAAGTCCCTACGAGCAGTACTTC,CASSLGSPYEQYF
NA,many,TRBJ1-1,TRBV7-9,TGTGCCAGCAGCTTAGACGGGGGAATGCGGACTGAAGCTTTCTTT,CASSLDGGMRTEAFF
NA,once,TRBJ1-1,TRBV30,TGTGCCTTCATATTGAACACTGAAGCTTTCTTT,CAFILNTEAFF
NA,few,TRBJ1-2,TRBV11-2,TGTGCCAGCAGCTTTAACAGATGGGACTACACCTTC,CASSFNRWDYTF
NA,many,TRBJ2-5,TRBV12-3/TRBV12-4,TGTGCCAGCAGGCTCGCGGGCGGAGAGACCCAGTACTTC,CASRLAGGETQYF
TRBD1,many,TRBJ1-1,TRBV6-6,TGTGCCAGCAGTTACTCAGGGACAGGGAACACTGAAGCTTTCTTT,CASSYSGTGNTEAFF
TRBD1,NA,TRBJ2-7,TRBV28,TGTGCCAGCAGTATCCAGGGGGTTCGTCTCGAGCAGTACTTC,CASSIQGVRLEQYF
NA,many,TRBJ2-5,TRBV7-6,TGTGCCAGCAGCTTACAGCAAGAGACCCAGTACTTC,CASSLQQETQYF
TRBD2,few,TRBJ2-7,TRBV28,TGTGCCAGCAGTGCAGGGACTAGTGTCTACGAGCAGTACTTC,CASSAGTSVYEQYF
NA,few,TRBJ2-5,TRBV5-4,TGTGCCAGCAGCCCTACGGACGGAGTTGAGACCCAGTACTTC,CASSPTDGVETQYF
NA,NA,TRBJ2-4,TRBV5-4,TGTGCCAGCAGCTCCCCGGACACCAAAAACATTCAGTACTTC,CASSSPDTKNIQYF
TRBD2,many,TRBJ2-3,TRBV24-1,TGTGCCACCAGTGATTTGCAACTAGCGGGTTTAGATACGCAGTATTTT,CATSDLQLAGLDTQYF
TRBD1,NA,TRBJ1-6,TRBV4-2,TGTGCCAGCAGCCAAGACGGGGGGCGGACAGGGGCCGATTCACCCCTCCACTTT,CASSQDGGRTGADSPLHF
NA,few,TRBJ1-5,TRBV7-2,TGTGCCAGCAGCTTAGTACAGGGCAACAATCAGCCCCAGCATTTT,CASSLVQGNNQPQHF
NA,many,TRBJ2-2,TRBV5-1,TGCGCCAGCAGCTCGATGGCCGGGACTCGGAACACCGGGGAGCTGTTTTTT,CASSSMAGTRNTGELFF
NA,few,TRBJ2-2,TRBV10-2,TGCGCCAGCAGGAATCCGGGGACTTCCATGATCGGGGAGCTGTTTTTT,CASRNPGTSMIGELFF
NA,many,TRBJ2-7,TRBV29-1,TGCAGCGTTGAAACAACCGGGACATACTCCTACGAGCAGTACTTC,CSVETTGTYSYEQYF
TRBD2,many,TRBJ2-3,TRBV5-5,TGTGCCAGCAGCCCTTTAGCGGGAGCCACAGATACGCAGTATTTT,CASSPLAGATDTQYF
NA,few,TRBJ2-1,TRBV11-3,TGTGCCAGCAGCCGACGGGACAATTCCTACAATGAGCAGTTCTTC,CASSRRDNSYNEQFF
NA,few,TRBJ1-1,TRBV6-5,TGTGCCAGCAGTTACGCCGGGGGCAGGAACACTGAAGCTTTCTTT,CASSYAGGRNTEAFF
NA,many,TRBJ1-2,TRBV28,TGTGCCAGCAGTTTAAACTCACGTGGCTACACCTTC,CASSLNSRGYTF
TRBD1,few,TRBJ2-2,TRBV28,TGTGCCAGCAGTCTCTCCAAAACAGGGGGCGCCGGGGAGCTGTTTTTT,CASSLSKTGGAGELFF
TRBD1,few,TRBJ2-2,TRBV7-2,TGTGCCAGCAGTCATTATCAGGACAGGGCACTGTTTTTT,CASSHYQDRALFF
TRBD2,few,TRBJ2-2,TRBV9,TGTGCCAGCAGCTCGCTTAGCGGGAGCGTCCCCGGGGAGCTGTTTTTT,CASSSLSGSVPGELFF
TRBD1,many,TRBJ2-5,TRBV7-8,TGTGCCAGCAGCTGGGCGACAGGGATGGAAGAGACCCAGTACTTC,CASSWATGMEETQYF
NA,once,TRBJ2-3,TRBV7-9,TGTGCCAGCAGCATGACAGGAGGCACAGATACGCAGTATTTT,CASSMTGGTDTQYF